This T cell receptor (beta chain) came from a study of blood T cell repertoires in COVID-19 (dated by TCRdb to about 2020). Background for the entire study: Samples covering the acute and convalescent phases of COVID-19 were provided by collaborators in the United States, Italy and Spain. The prospective study material was composed of cDNA or gDNA derived from T cells, B-cell-depleted T cells, or PBMCs. The repertoires were released in a freely available public database intended as a resource for research on the immune response to SARS-CoV-2. Samples came from the ongoing ImmuneRACE study (first 160 participants) plus 1,254 subjects from 6 global collaborators. The dataset comprised deeply sampled blood TCRbeta repertoires from subjects exposed to, actively infected with, or recovered from COVID-19. Nearly every sample came with metadata listing a de-identified subject ID, COVID-19 status, age in years and sex. Where HLA class I and class II types were available, the types were taken from metadata supplied by the sample provider, not from assay-based typing.

What the study reported, not specific to this receptor: Clinical and demographic metadata were provided uncurated, with the amount varying by source and participant.

Participants in the prospective study were aged roughly 18 to 100 years, lived in approximately 26 United States geographic areas, and enrolled through a virtual design. To assign participants to cohorts, the prospective study relied on clinical history that participants themselves reported in a screening survey and a study questionnaire. Mobile phlebotomists in the prospective study collected whole blood, serum and a nasopharyngeal or oropharyngeal swab from every participant. Additional blood draws and questionnaires over an approximately two-month period could optionally be provided by prospective study participants. Blood samples from the prospective study were shipped frozen or at room temperature prior to DNA extraction. TCRbeta CDR3 regions were amplified from genomic DNA by means of the immunoSEQ Assay, a bias-controlled multiplex PCR. As for how the authors treated the data: Within the assay, amplification of reference gene primers was used to estimate how many nucleated cells each sample contained. To quantify the absolute abundance of each unique TCRbeta CDR3 rearrangement, sequence reads were collapsed and filtered. Productive Simpson clonality was computed per sample as the square root of Simpson's diversity index over productive rearrangements. As stored in TCRdb, this immuneACCESS dataset retains in-frame rearrangements with V and J assigned. A fraction of the clones does not appear; measured against another copy, unresolved V genes explain less than half of the discrepancy, and the remainder lacks a known reason. V and J calls and clone size come straight from that table; D and trimming were deduced from the DNA. Present in this sample are about 210,000 clones, about 86% of which were seen just once. Of the sample, 8% to 9% falls within the top ten clones.

Looking up the germline V gene yields CDR1 ENHRY and CDR2 SYGVKD. Trimming leaves V shorter by 6 bases and J shorter by 9 bases, with the junction holding 11 bases beyond the gene matches. The CDR3 spans 15 residues, from the cysteine through the phenylalanine. Only the CDR3 DNA is retained, 45 bases long and in frame from the first base. This clone was counted once. Its antigen is not yet known. Per-base qualities were not stored, and no clone one base away is much larger. This receptor was obtained from a woman in her forties or fifties with acute COVID-19. The specimen sequenced was PBMCs or T cells enriched from blood (not recorded which). The rearranged segments are TRBV10-3 and TRBJ1-6; TRBD1 fits 7 bases in the junction. The DNA sequence is TGTGCCATCAGCCCGGGACAGCAGTCACGTTCACCCCTCCACTTT. It codes for CAISPGQQSRSPLHF.